Shown below are 21 T cell receptor beta chains from a single sample sequenced in a study of T-cell memory formation after mild COVID-19. TCRdb itself ran the 5' RACE reads through MiXCR, one entry per CDR3 protein. The sample contains 350,000 to 500,000 distinct CDR3 sequences, 23% of which appear only once. The sample was PBMCs or a T cell subset sorted from them (not recorded which). The receptors were gathered from an adult woman who had mild COVID-19 (a few samples of this study predate the infection). Cell type and time point are not known.

In this sample, this clonotype turned up many times. The V and J genes are TRBV20-1 and TRBJ2-5, with D unclear. Germline CDR1 DFQATT, CDR2 SNEGSKA (reference sequence). CDR3 length equals 13 residues. Trimming left V 4 bases short and J 5 bases short, with 14 bases between. The CDR3 nucleotides read TGCAGTGCTATACGGACGGAATGGGAGACCCAGTACTTC. It yields the protein CSAIRTEWETQYF.

V gene TRBV18 combines with J gene TRBJ2-1, with TRBD2 matching over 11 bases. Germline CDR1 and CDR2: KGHSH and LQKENI. This CDR3 is 18 amino acids long. V was clipped by 6 bases and J by 4 bases; unmatched bases: 14. The CDR3 loop is CASSPTSGVALYYNEQFF. As DNA, the CDR3 is TGTGCCAGCTCGCCGACTAGCGGGGTAGCCCTTTATTACAATGAGCAGTTCTTC.

This clonotype has a handful of counts. J is TRBJ2-2 and V is TRBV6-5; tentative D call: TRBD2 (5 bases). The V end was cut by 2 bases, the J end by 5 bases, with 6 bases between. This CDR3 has 13 residues. The germline V gene has CDR1 MNHEY and CDR2 SVGAGI. The chain's CDR3 is CASSYTRTGELFF. As DNA, the CDR3 is TGTGCCAGCAGTTACACTAGAACCGGGGAGCTGTTTTTT.

The chain carries TRBV9 and TRBJ1-4, with 8 positions matching TRBD1. Germline CDR1 and CDR2: SGDLS and YYNGEE. This CDR3 region has 15 residues. Trimming took 3 bases from V and 4 from J; bases not matched to a gene: 5. The CDR3 DNA reads as TGTGCCAGCAGCGGGAGGGACAGGTTTAATGAAAAACTGTTTTTT. It encodes CASSGRDRFNEKLFF. The whole variable domain, remainder taken from reference TRBV9 and TRBJ1-4, is DSGVTQTPKHLITATGQRVTLRCSPRSGDLSVYWYQQSLDQGLQFLIQYYNGEERAKGNILERFSAQQFPDLHSELNLSSLELGDSALYFCASSGRDRFNEKLFFGSGTQLSVL.

The rearrangement uses TRBV24-1 and TRBJ2-5, with D possibly being TRBD2 (6 bases). Per germline, CDR1 KGHDR and CDR2 SFDVKD. Deletions cut 3 bases from V and 2 bases from J, with 12 bases between. This CDR3 contains 15 residues. The CDR3 region is CATSDVGRGQETQYF. The CDR3 DNA reads TGTGCCACCAGTGATGTAGGACGGGGGCAAGAGACCCAGTACTTC.

This chain uses TRBV29-1 with TRBJ1-1; D unresolved. The length of the CDR3 is 13 residues. CDR1 and CDR2 (germline): SQVTM, ANQGSEA. Trimming cost V 4 bases and J 5 bases, with 14 bases left between them. The DNA for the CDR3 is TGCAGCGTTGCCTATGGCCTCGGGACTGAAGCTTTCTTT. It is translated as CSVAYGLGTEAFF.

The gene calls are TRBV30 and TRBJ1-5; D is possibly TRBD1 (6 bases). The V and J ends lost 1 base and 7 bases respectively, with 14 bases between them. The CDR3 has 14 amino acids. The germline CDR1 and CDR2 sequences are GTSNPN and SVGIG (reference sequence). CDR3 region: CAWSGMVQGQPQHF. DNA of the CDR3: TGTGCCTGGAGTGGAATGGTGCAGGGGCAGCCCCAGCATTTT.

This rearrangement joins TRBV20-1 to TRBJ1-2; the D gene is possibly TRBD1 (5 bases). Germline V gene sequence: CDR1 DFQATT, CDR2 SNEGSKA (reference sequence). This CDR3 is 15 amino acids long. V was shortened by 1 base and J by 8 bases, with 20 bases between the two germline ends. The CDR3 DNA follows: TGCAGTGCTAGAGGAAATCGGGACCCCGGGCCCGGCTACACCTTC. The encoded protein is CSARGNRDPGPGYTF.

This clonotype was detected a few times. This chain joins TRBV24-1 and TRBJ2-5, with 11 bases that match TRBD2. CDR1 and CDR2 from the germline V gene are KGHDR and SFDVKD. The CDR3 has 17 amino acids. The trim removed 4 bases at V and 5 bases at J, leaving 11 bases unmatched. For the CDR3, the DNA is TGTGCCACCAGTGAGGGGACTAGCGGTCCCAATCGGGAGACCCAGTACTTC. Translated: CATSEGTSGPNRETQYF.

This clonotype was recorded a few times. The J gene is TRBJ2-7, the V gene TRBV13; TRBD1 is a possible D gene (6 bases). The CDR3 sequence is 16 residues long. From germline, CDR1 is PRHDT and CDR2 FYEKMQ (reference sequence). Trimming cost V 5 bases and J 5 bases, with 22 bases left between them. The CDR3 protein is CASSSYQGQNRDEQYF. The CDR3 DNA sequence: TGTGCCAGCAGCAGCTACCAGGGGCAAAATAGGGACGAGCAGTACTTC.

This clonotype was observed many times. V is TRBV29-1 and J is TRBJ1-5; no clear D. The CDR3 covers 14 residues. Trimming stripped 4 bases from V and 4 bases from J, with 14 bases between. Germline CDR1 SQVTM, CDR2 ANQGSEA. The CDR3 sequence: CSVVITDPNQPQHF. In DNA, the CDR3 is TGCAGCGTTGTGATCACAGACCCAAATCAGCCCCAGCATTTT.

This clonotype was detected a few times. This sequence joins TRBV7-9 and TRBJ1-2; 9 nucleotides match TRBD1. The V segment lost 1 base and the J segment 2 bases; nucleotides outside the gene matches: 5. Germline V CDR1 and CDR2: SEHNR, FQNEAQ (reference sequence). The CDR3 loop spans 16 amino acids. DNA for the CDR3: TGTGCCAGCAGCTTAGGGAGGACAGGGGTGAACTATGGCTACACCTTC. Its protein product is CASSLGRTGVNYGYTF.

V gene TRBV20-1 combines with J gene TRBJ2-7; D unclear. V was clipped by 5 bases and J by 5 bases, with 16 bases between them. CDR1 and CDR2 from the germline V gene are DFQATT and SNEGSKA (reference sequence). The CDR3 contains 13 residues. In nucleotides, the CDR3 is TGCAGTGCTCTCCGTACCGAAGAGAACGAGCAGTACTTC. This sequence encodes CSALRTEENEQYF.

The CDR3 DNA reads as TGCAGCGTTCGACGGAATTCCTACGAGCAGTACTTC. It codes for CSVRRNSYEQYF. The chain couples TRBV29-1 to TRBJ2-7; D not resolved. The CDR3 is made up of 12 amino acids. V was shortened by 5 bases and J by 1 base, with 9 bases between the two germline ends. CDR1 is SQVTM and CDR2 is ANQGSEA in the germline V gene.

The chain uses TRBV25-1 and TRBJ2-4; TRBD1 is a possible D gene (5 bases). The CDR3 has 15 amino acids. The germline V gene encodes CDR1 MGHDK and CDR2 SYGVNS. Trimming stripped 5 bases from V and 3 bases from J, with 14 bases between. The CDR3 is CASSPTVYGKNIQYF. In DNA, the CDR3 is TGTGCCAGCAGTCCGACAGTCTACGGCAAAAACATTCAGTACTTC.

This clonotype was seen a few times. The gene calls are TRBV21-1 and TRBJ2-3; TRBD1 is taken as the D call from the table, unchecked against the DNA. TRBV21-1 corresponds to a pseudogene. The CDR3 consists of 16 residues. CDR3 protein: CASRICPRENTDTQYF. The CDR3, as DNA: TGTGCCAGCAGAATCTGTCCGCGGGAGAACACAGATACGCAGTATTTT.

The table lists this clonotype with a few counts. V is TRBV20-1 and J is TRBJ2-3; 8 bases are shared with TRBD2. CDR1 and CDR2 (germline): DFQATT, SNEGSKA (reference sequence). Trimming cost V 5 bases and J 3 bases; bases outside gene matches: 4. CDR3 size: 13 residues. Written as DNA, the CDR3 is TGCAGTGCTCCCCCGGGGGGGACAGATACGCAGTATTTT. Protein sequence: CSAPPGGTDTQYF.

The chain has TRBV10-3 and TRBJ1-6; D is ambiguous. This CDR3 is built from 13 residues. Trimming shortened V by 8 bases and J by 10 bases, and 15 bases separated the two germline ends. Germline V gives CDR1 ENHRY, CDR2 SYGVKD. DNA of the CDR3: TGTGCCATCTCGCCCGATCTCAGATCACCCCTCCACTTT. Amino acids: CAISPDLRSPLHF.

The J gene is TRBJ2-1, the V gene TRBV20-1; perhaps TRBD2 as D (5 bases). V lost 5 bases to trimming and J lost 4 bases, with 15 bases between them. Germline V gene lookup returns CDR1 DFQATT and CDR2 SNEGSKA (reference sequence). This CDR3 has 14 residues. CDR3 in amino acids: CSAGPLGLYNEQFF. CDR3 DNA: TGCAGTGCTGGACCGTTAGGACTTTACAATGAGCAGTTCTTC.

This clonotype was found a few times. V is TRBV12-3 or TRBV12-4 and J is TRBJ1-5; maybe TRBD1 (5 bases). The CDR3 has 14 residues. V gave up 1 base and J gave up 10 bases, with 14 bases separating them. The CDR3, as DNA: TGTGCCAGCAGTTTAGGAGACAGTAGAGGACCCCAGCATTTT. Translated: CASSLGDSRGPQHF.

The rearrangement uses TRBV2 and TRBJ2-1; 9 bases align to TRBD1. Germline CDR1 and CDR2: SNHLY and FYNNEI. V trimming: 8 bases; J trimming: 1 base; junction bases outside the gene matches: 6. The CDR3 runs 15 residues. The CDR3 coding sequence is TGTGCCAGCCATTTAGGACAGGGGTCCTACAATGAGCAGTTCTTC. Encoded protein: CASHLGQGSYNEQFF.